Below, one TCR beta chain is given with its context. Its cognate antigen is unknown. The CDR3 runs 14 residues. CDR1 and CDR2 from the germline V gene are LGHDT and YNNKEL (reference sequence). Nested PCRs (approximately 16 and 10 cycles, two total) were applied to TCRalpha and TCRbeta cDNA. TCRdb re-analyzed the 5' RACE reads; it lists each CDR3 protein once, without DNA. This sample's table has about 380,000 distinct CDR3 sequences. The data belong to a study of monozygotic twins with inflammatory bowel disease. Study results and limitations: There were differing immunosuppressive treatments, which may have added variability to patient repertoires.

This sequence originates from a human donor with ulcerative colitis or Crohn's disease, or a healthy co-twin of an affected twin (not recorded which). The chain uses TRBV3-1 and TRBJ2-7; the D call of TRBD2 rests on TCRdb alone, since no DNA is present to check it. Specimen: blood. Here the CDR3 reads CASSHPLASSEQYF.